This is a list of T cell receptor beta chains from one sample in a study of blood T cell repertoires in COVID-19. Sequenced by immunoSEQ multiplex PCR; TCRdb stores in-frame clones only, minus some. This table holds more than 200,000 clones, approximately 80% found once. Source material: PBMCs or T cells enriched from blood (not recorded which). The receptors come from a man aged 55 to 70 who had recovered from COVID-19. Both conserved end residues are part of each CDR3. Clone size is shown for a subset of rows, as once, few, many or a class of expanded clone.

cdr3_aa | j_call | clone_size | v_call
CASSRLETQYF | TRBJ2-5 | . | TRBV6-5
CATSRGGADTQYF | TRBJ2-3 | . | TRBV15
CASSTRTGKEAFF | TRBJ1-1 | . | TRBV11-3
CASSLMGSTDYGYTF | TRBJ1-2 | . | TRBV7-3
CASRPGLYVNTEAFF | TRBJ1-1 | . | TRBV6-5
CSSTLQGFGNTIYF | TRBJ1-3 | . | TRBV29-1
CASSRPGDNSPLHF | TRBJ1-6 | . | TRBV7-9
CASSSLLRTSGVFYEQYF | TRBJ2-7 | . | TRBV5-6
CASSLAGYSPLHF | TRBJ1-6 | . | TRBV5-5
CASSYGGGSYEQYF | TRBJ2-7 | . | TRBV6-2/TRBV6-3
CASRGDRGFEEAFF | TRBJ1-1 | once | TRBV19
CASSQAPGQGFYEQYF | TRBJ2-7 | few | TRBV4-3
CASSSQNDRATGYTF | TRBJ1-2 | . | TRBV5-1
CASSLSGQVYNSPLHF | TRBJ1-6 | . | TRBV27
CASSIVAGRNQPQHF | TRBJ1-5 | . | TRBV19
CATSTSTVSGNTIYF | TRBJ1-3 | . | TRBV15
CASSPSGGYTDTQYF | TRBJ2-3 | . | TRBV19
CASSLGASGGLGETQYF | TRBJ2-5 | . | TRBV11-2
CASSKNLDRNTEAFF | TRBJ1-1 | . | TRBV7-9
CASSVEGGGETQYF | TRBJ2-5 | once | TRBV9
CASSMGLAGRAQETQYF | TRBJ2-5 | . | TRBV5-1
CASSGPLTGTVEQFF | TRBJ2-1 | . | TRBV25-1
CASSRGQEIYGYTF | TRBJ1-2 | few | TRBV18
CASSLHRGDLRGAQYF | TRBJ2-3 | . | TRBV4-2
CASSLGTGFMNTEAFF | TRBJ1-1 | once | TRBV7-9
CASSPNWATNIQYF | TRBJ2-4 | . | TRBV7-2
CASSLQTNEKLFF | TRBJ1-4 | . | TRBV3-1/TRBV3-2
CASTNLGSYGYTF | TRBJ1-2 | . | TRBV6-5
CASSPTFWAGGPYEQYF | TRBJ2-7 | . | TRBV27
CASSLREDTGELFF | TRBJ2-2 | . | TRBV3-1/TRBV3-2
CASSVGPPYEQYF | TRBJ2-7 | . | TRBV27
CASSQNRGGQPQHF | TRBJ1-5 | . | TRBV3-1/TRBV3-2
CASSHGLEANIQYF | TRBJ2-4 | . | TRBV7-9
CASSVSLDRGEKLFF | TRBJ1-4 | . | TRBV9
CASSPLGTGQETQYF | TRBJ2-5 | . | TRBV5-8
CAWLSGTGANVLTF | TRBJ2-6 | . | TRBV30
CASSPEGTAVAFF | TRBJ1-1 | once | TRBV5-1
CSALDRTEAFF | TRBJ1-1 | . | TRBV20-1
CASSLVGTAVSGANVLTF | TRBJ2-6 | . | TRBV7-3
CASSQVSSGGLKETQYF | TRBJ2-5 | . | TRBV4-2
CACPTGSRGTQYF | TRBJ2-5 | . | TRBV30
CASSFGVTATPSYNEQFF | TRBJ2-1 | . | TRBV5-1
CASSLTGTDYGYTF | TRBJ1-2 | few | TRBV5-6
CASSTSGNTDTQYF | TRBJ2-3 | . | TRBV7-9
CASSLEAGQETQYF | TRBJ2-5 | few | TRBV5-1
CASRTKGRPNEKLFF | TRBJ1-4 | . | TRBV2
CASSSGLFGGYTF | TRBJ1-2 | . | TRBV27
CASSPTFQGIYEQYF | TRBJ2-7 | many | TRBV14
CSVRGGASNQPQHF | TRBJ1-5 | . | TRBV29-1
CASSHQGYEQYF | TRBJ2-7 | . | TRBV11-2
CASSSTGNTEAFF | TRBJ1-1 | . | TRBV19
CASKASQGSTEAFF | TRBJ1-1 | . | TRBV2
CASSPGLAQETQYF | TRBJ2-5 | . | TRBV7-9
CASSLGSYNEQFF | TRBJ2-1 | . | TRBV5-4
CASSSGVAGGYTF | TRBJ1-2 | . | TRBV7-9
CASSLGTGDFYEQYF | TRBJ2-7 | . | TRBV5-1
CASSPNLGEEGNTEAFF | TRBJ1-1 | once | TRBV18
CAWSEAGFIQPQHF | TRBJ1-5 | . | TRBV30
CASSLRQGEVTEAFF | TRBJ1-1 | . | TRBV27
CASSLARNTEAFF | TRBJ1-1 | . | TRBV7-9